A selection of T cell receptor beta chains follows, all from one sample in a study of Graves' ophthalmopathy and Graves' hyperthyroidism. In TCRdb, the multiplex PCR reads were re-called with MiXCR into one record per CDR3 protein. The sample lists 150,000 to 200,000 distinct CDR3 sequences; about 40% were seen once. Sequencing was performed on peripheral blood. All receptors derive from a woman between 40 and 50 years old with Graves' ophthalmopathy. Each CDR3 is given with its conserved first and last residue. The order of the fields is clone size, J gene, V gene, D gene, CDR3 DNA, CDR3 protein. The D gene is left open where the match is weak. Rows give clone size only sometimes, using once, few, many, or a class for an expanded clone.

few TRBJ2-7 TRBV12-3/TRBV12-4 TRBD2 TGTGCCAGTAGTTCCCGACTAGCGGGGGGACCCTACGAGCAGTACTTC CASSSRLAGGPYEQYF
- TRBJ2-5 TRBV27 - TGTGCCAGCAGTTTAGGAACCTATCGGGAGACCCAGTACTTC CASSLGTYRETQYF
once TRBJ1-1 TRBV12-3/TRBV12-4 - TGTGCCAGCAGTTCTAAGGGGATCGGCACTGAAGCTTTCTTT CASSSKGIGTEAFF
few TRBJ2-7 TRBV6-2/TRBV6-3 - TGTGCCAGCAGTTACGTGACAGCCTCAGGCGAGCAGTACTTC CASSYVTASGEQYF
many TRBJ2-7 TRBV30 - TGTGCCTGGTTCGGGGCCCCCGCCTACGAGCAGTACTTC CAWFGAPAYEQYF
few TRBJ1-1 TRBV12-3/TRBV12-4 - TGTGCCAGCAGGGTGGAGGGAAAAACTGAAGCTTTCTTT CASRVEGKTEAFF
many TRBJ1-2 TRBV12-3/TRBV12-4 - TGTGCCAGCACCACAACCGGGCAAAGCTATGGCTACACCTTC CASTTTGQSYGYTF
- TRBJ1-2 TRBV12-5 - - CASGLVARGSTF
- TRBJ1-6 TRBV7-3 - TGTGCCAGCAGCTTATACGGGGACTCACCCCTCCACTTT CASSLYGDSPLHF
many TRBJ1-1 TRBV28 - TGTGCCAGCAGTTTAGAGCCTCGGAGGGCCACTGAAGCTTTCTTT CASSLEPRRATEAFF
many TRBJ2-4 TRBV6-5 TRBD1 TGTGCCAGCAGTTCGACAGGGGGCAAGGTCATTCAGTACTTC CASSSTGGKVIQYF
- TRBJ1-2 TRBV2 - TGTGCCAGCAGGTGGGCAGGGAATGGCTACACCTTC CASRWAGNGYTF
- TRBJ1-5 TRBV7-8 - TGTGCCAGCAGCCAAGATCCCGCACTTTCTAGCAATCAGCCCCAGCATTTT CASSQDPALSSNQPQHF
many TRBJ1-1 TRBV13 - TGTGCCAGCATATTCCGGACCGAGGGCACTGAAGCTTTCTTT CASIFRTEGTEAFF
- TRBJ1-2 TRBV6-1 - TGTGCCAGCAGTCCCTTACTGGGGGGAGAGTATGGCTACACCTTC CASSPLLGGEYGYTF
many TRBJ2-5 TRBV5-1 TRBD2 TGCGCCAGCAGCCCGATCACTACTAGCGGGGATAACCAGTACTTC CASSPITTSGDNQYF
- TRBJ1-2 TRBV7-8 - TGTGCCAGCAGCCCCCTCATAGCTAACTATGGCTACACCTTC CASSPLIANYGYTF
many TRBJ2-4 TRBV4-3 - TGCGCCAGCAGCCATCAGAAAAACATTCAGTACTTC CASSHQKNIQYF
many TRBJ2-7 TRBV5-1 - TGCGCCAGCAGCAAGGGACGAAGCACCTACGAGCAGTACTTC CASSKGRSTYEQYF
- TRBJ1-1 TRBV7-2 - TGTGCCAGCAGCCGGGACCGGACAAACACTGAAGCTTCATTT CASSRDRTNTEASF
- TRBJ2-2 TRBV27 - TGTGCCAGCAGTTTATTCGGGGCAGGGATGTCCACCGGGGAGCTGTTTTTT CASSLFGAGMSTGELFF
many TRBJ2-7 TRBV28 - TGTGCCAGCAGACGCTCTTGGGAGCAGTACTTC CASRRSWEQYF
many TRBJ2-3 TRBV20-1 - TGCAGTGCTAGTGGAGTGGATACGCAGTATTTT CSASGVDTQYF
many TRBJ1-1 TRBV2 TRBD1 TGTGCCAGCAGTGAACGGCCCCCGGGACAGGGAGGGGACACTGAAGCTTTCTTT CASSERPPGQGGDTEAFF
many TRBJ2-5 TRBV7-6 - TGTGCCAGCAGCTTTAGCGAACCGGGACTCCTGTGGACCCAGTACTTC CASSFSEPGLLWTQYF
few TRBJ2-7 TRBV6-2/TRBV6-3 - TGTGCCAGCAGCTGGACTGTGGTGCGTCGCTACGAGCAGTACTTC CASSWTVVRRYEQYF
- TRBJ2-7 TRBV28 TRBD2 TGTGCCAGCAGTTCCCCGGGACTAGCGGGAGAATACGAGCAGTACTTC CASSSPGLAGEYEQYF
- TRBJ2-7 TRBV27 - TGTGCCAGCAGTTATAGGAGGCCGGAATACGAGCAGTACTTC CASSYRRPEYEQYF
many TRBJ1-3 TRBV7-2 - TGTGCCAGCAGCTCCATATTCGGGACACTCGATGGAAACACCATATATTTT CASSSIFGTLDGNTIYF
many TRBJ2-7 TRBV5-1 TRBD2 TGCGCCAGCAGCTTGGGCAGGCTAGCGGGAAACTACGAGCAGTACTTC CASSLGRLAGNYEQYF
many TRBJ2-7 TRBV6-1 TRBD2 TGTGCCAGCAGTGAACAGCGGGGAGGCTACGAGCAGTACTTC CASSEQRGGYEQYF
many TRBJ2-7 TRBV11-2 - TGTGCCAGCAGCTTAGAGGCTAGCGTAACCTACGAGCAGTACTTC CASSLEASVTYEQYF
many TRBJ1-5 TRBV19 - TGTGCCAGTAATGAAAATAGCAATCAGCCCCAGCATTTT CASNENSNQPQHF
- TRBJ1-6 TRBV19 - TGTGCCAGTAGTGAATTCGCCCAGGGGAATTCACCCCTCCACTTT CASSEFAQGNSPLHF
- TRBJ1-1 TRBV27 - TGTGCCAGCATCAGCCCTCTGAACACTGAAGCTTTCTTT CASISPLNTEAFF
many TRBJ1-1 TRBV5-1 - TGCGCCAGCAGTACTGGCCACCCTGGGCGATTGGCTGAAGCTTTCTTT CASSTGHPGRLAEAFF
many TRBJ2-7 TRBV11-1 TRBD1 TGTGCCAGCAGCTCGGACCGAGGACAGGGTTTCCACGAGCAGTACTTC CASSSDRGQGFHEQYF
many TRBJ2-5 TRBV7-6 - TGTGCCAGCAGGGCGACGCTAGCCATGGACCAAGAGACCCAGTACTTC CASRATLAMDQETQYF
- TRBJ2-2 TRBV6-1 - TGTGCCAGCAGTGAGGGGGGCGACACCGGGGAGCTGTTTTTT CASSEGGDTGELFF
- TRBJ2-4 TRBV6-1 TRBD2 TGTGCCAGCAGCGGACTAGCGGGAAGGAACATTCAGTACTTC CASSGLAGRNIQYF
many TRBJ2-7 TRBV6-1 - TGTGCCAGCAGTGACCTGATGGGCCAGGGGGGAGGGGAGCAGTACTTC CASSDLMGQGGGEQYF
many TRBJ1-2 TRBV12-3/TRBV12-4 - TGTGCCAGCAGTTCGGGGACGGCCTATGGCTACACCTTC CASSSGTAYGYTF
many TRBJ1-5 TRBV15 - TGTGCCACCAGCAGAGATCCCCAGGGCGGTCAGCCCCAGCATTTT CATSRDPQGGQPQHF
- TRBJ2-7 TRBV6-1 TRBD2 TGTGCCAGCAGTGAATTTGGGACTAGCGGCTACGAGCAGTACTTC CASSEFGTSGYEQYF
many TRBJ2-2 TRBV12-3/TRBV12-4 TRBD1 TGTGCCAGCAGTTCCGGGACAGTCAACACCGGGGAGCTGTTTTTT CASSSGTVNTGELFF
- TRBJ2-4 TRBV12-3/TRBV12-4 - TGTGCCAGCAGTTTAGACTACACGGGAACTATAGCCAAAAACATTCAGTACTTC CASSLDYTGTIAKNIQYF
- TRBJ2-7 TRBV12-3/TRBV12-4 - TGTGCCAGCAGTTTAGAAGGGGGACCCTACTACGAGCAGTACTTC CASSLEGGPYYEQYF
many TRBJ2-7 TRBV3-1 TRBD2 TGTGCCAGCAGCCAAACCTCCGGGACTACCTACGAGCAGTACTTC CASSQTSGTTYEQYF
many TRBJ2-4 TRBV29-1 - TGCAGCGTTGTTGGGGTGGAGGCCAAAAACATTCAGTACTTC CSVVGVEAKNIQYF
few TRBJ1-1 TRBV6-5 - TGTGCCAGCAGTTACAAAAGGGAGTGGGACACTGAAGCTTTCTTT CASSYKREWDTEAFF
many TRBJ2-2 TRBV4-3 - TGCGCCAGCAGCCAAGAGAGAGGGACCGGGGAGCTGTTTTTT CASSQERGTGELFF
- TRBJ2-7 TRBV6-5 - TGTGCCAGCAGTTACTCGATAGATTTTAGGTACGAGCAGTACTTC CASSYSIDFRYEQYF
many TRBJ1-5 TRBV12-3/TRBV12-4 - TGTGCCAGCAGTTTAGGACAGCCCCTCAATCAGCCCCAGCATTTT CASSLGQPLNQPQHF